This entry lists 28 T cell receptor beta chains sequenced from one sample in a study of blood T cell repertoires in COVID-19. Profiling relied on immunoSEQ multiplex PCR, and the TCRdb table lists in-frame clones only, not all of them. Found here are hundreds of thousands of clones, roughly 86% of them singletons; the top ten hold about 8%. Sample: peripheral blood. The source is a woman aged 45-65 years who had recovered from COVID-19.

The chain uses TRBV5-4 and TRBJ2-7; 8 positions match TRBD1. Per the germline V gene, CDR1 is SGHNT and CDR2 is YYREEE (reference sequence). This CDR3 comprises 14 residues. Trimming took 4 bases from V and 4 from J; bases not matched to a gene: 7. The CDR3 nucleotides read TGTGCCAGCAGCCTAGGGACAGGACCGTACGAGCAGTACTTC. Translation: CASSLGTGPYEQYF. The full variable domain, in which reference TRBV5-4 and TRBJ2-7 provide the parts outside the CDR3, is ETGVTQSPTHLIKTRGQQVTLRCSSQSGHNTVSWYQQALGQGPQFIFQYYREEENGRGNFPPRFSGLQFPNYSSELNVNALELDDSALYLCASSLGTGPYEQYFGPGTRLTVT.

V and J are TRBV2 and TRBJ1-3; D is uncertain. This CDR3 is 14 amino acids long. The germline V gene has CDR1 SNHLY and CDR2 FYNNEI. V lost 1 base, J lost 5 bases, and 9 bases lay in between. The CDR3 sequence: CASSEGGGRNTIYF. CDR3 in DNA: TGTGCCAGCAGTGAAGGGGGAGGCCGAAACACCATATATTTT.

The chain employs TRBV3-1 (or the pseudogene TRBV3-2) and TRBJ1-1, with D tentatively TRBD1 (5 bases). V shed 4 bases and J shed 3 bases, with 12 bases lying between them. Germline loops: CDR1 LGHDT, CDR2 YNNKEL (reference sequence). The CDR3 covers 14 residues. The CDR3 spells CASSRLTGHTEAFF. Written as DNA, the CDR3 is TGTGCCAGCAGCCGCCTTACAGGACACACTGAAGCTTTCTTT.

The gene calls are TRBV5-4 and TRBJ1-3; D is ambiguous. Germline assignment: CDR1 SGHNT and CDR2 YYREEE (reference sequence). Trimming shortened V by 0 bases and J by 4 bases, and 5 bases separated the two germline ends. CDR3 length equals 13 residues. CDR3 sequence (DNA): TGTGCCAGCAGCTTGGCCAGGGGAAACACCATATATTTT. Translation gives CASSLARGNTIYF.

The V and J genes are TRBV9 and TRBJ2-2; 10 positions match TRBD2. CDR3 length equals 14 residues. V dropped 3 bases and J dropped 4; count of bases not matched to a gene: 0. Germline V gene data show CDR1 as SGDLS and CDR2 as YYNGEE. The chain's CDR3 is CASSGTSGTGELFF. The DNA of the CDR3 is TGTGCCAGCAGCGGGACTAGCGGCACCGGGGAGCTGTTTTTT. The entire variable domain, with the rest obtained from reference TRBV9 and TRBJ2-2, is as follows: DSGVTQTPKHLITATGQRVTLRCSPRSGDLSVYWYQQSLDQGLQFLIQYYNGEERAKGNILERFSAQQFPDLHSELNLSSLELGDSALYFCASSGTSGTGELFFGEGSRLTVL.

This clone was seen only once. The chain carries TRBV12-3 or TRBV12-4 and TRBJ2-3; no clear D gene. The CDR3 has 13 amino acids. V was pared by 6 bases and J by 2 bases, with 9 bases between. The CDR3 region is CASSRIYTDTQYF. The CDR3 DNA sequence: TGTGCCAGCAGCAGGATCTACACAGATACGCAGTATTTT.

The chain combines TRBV19 with TRBJ1-1, with D tentatively TRBD1 (5 bases). Germline lookup yields CDR1 LNHDA and CDR2 SQIVND (reference sequence). The CDR3 totals 15 residues. The V gene lost 3 bases and the J gene lost 1 base, with 12 bases spanning the gap. The CDR3, as DNA: TGTGCCAGTAGTATCGAATTCAGGGCGAACACTGAAGCTTTCTTT. This gives the protein CASSIEFRANTEAFF.

V gene TRBV6-5 combines with J gene TRBJ2-5; possibly TRBD1 for D (6 bases). CDR1 is MNHEY and CDR2 is SVGAGI in the germline V gene. The CDR3 loop spans 12 amino acids. V lost 6 bases and J lost 2, with 7 bases in between. DNA of the CDR3: TGTGCCAGCAGAGGACAGCAAGAGACCCAGTACTTC. It encodes CASRGQQETQYF.

The V and J genes are TRBV5-6 and TRBJ1-4, with D perhaps matching TRBD1 (5 bases). The CDR3 loop spans 16 amino acids. Per germline, CDR1 SGHDT and CDR2 YYEEEE. Between the trimmed V and J ends, which lost 3 bases and 7 bases, there was a span of 19 bases. CDR3 loop: CASSSTRQRSGEKLFF. In DNA form, the CDR3 reads TGTGCCAGCAGCTCGACCAGACAGAGATCGGGTGAAAAACTGTTTTTT.

The genes are TRBV5-4 and TRBJ2-5, with D possibly TRBD1 on 6 matching bases. With 0 bases removed from V and 5 bases from J, the gap between germline ends came to 8 bases. Germline CDR1 and CDR2: SGHNT and YYREEE (reference sequence). The CDR3 has 13 amino acids. DNA of the CDR3: TGTGCCAGCAGCTTGGTCCAGGGGGAGACCCAGTACTTC. As protein: CASSLVQGETQYF.

CDR3 DNA: TGTGCCATCAGGAGGGAGGGTAGTTCCTACGAGCAGTACTTC. Amino acids: CAIRREGSSYEQYF. The chain has TRBV10-3 and TRBJ2-7, with 7 bases matching TRBD2. Trimming removed 6 bases from V and 1 base from J; junction bases left unmatched: 6. Germline V gene lookup returns CDR1 ENHRY and CDR2 SYGVKD. The CDR3 is made up of 14 amino acids.

This chain uses TRBV2 with TRBJ1-5; a possible D gene is TRBD1 (5 bases). The V and J ends lost 7 bases and 7 bases respectively, with 17 bases between them. Germline V gene lookup returns CDR1 SNHLY and CDR2 FYNNEI. The CDR3 loop spans 14 amino acids. The CDR3 DNA reads as TGTGCCAGCACGGCAGGGCGATTGGGGCAGCCCCAGCATTTT. Its protein product is CASTAGRLGQPQHF.

This chain uses TRBV2 with TRBJ2-2; perhaps TRBD1 as D (5 bases). Germline loops: CDR1 SNHLY, CDR2 FYNNEI. V was pared by 6 bases and J by 3 bases, with 8 bases between. This CDR3 has 13 amino acids. CDR3: CASRQTDTGELFF. The CDR3 DNA follows: TGTGCCAGCAGGCAGACAGACACCGGGGAGCTGTTTTTT.

The V gene is TRBV5-4, the J gene TRBJ1-4; D is possibly TRBD1 (5 bases). There are 14 residues in the CDR3. Germline V gene sequence: CDR1 SGHNT, CDR2 YYREEE (reference sequence). Between the trimmed V and J ends, which lost 3 bases and 8 bases, there was a span of 14 bases. Here the CDR3 reads CASSSGTGVEKLFF. The CDR3 DNA reads as TGTGCCAGCAGCTCCGGGACTGGGGTAGAAAAACTGTTTTTT.

This sequence joins TRBV18 and TRBJ2-1; 8 nucleotides match TRBD2. CDR1 is KGHSH, CDR2 LQKENI, per germline. V gave up 5 bases and J gave up 8 bases; unmatched junction bases: 5. This CDR3 comprises 13 residues. The CDR3 sequence: CASSSTSADEQFF. The CDR3 DNA follows: TGTGCCAGCTCATCGACTAGCGCGGATGAGCAGTTCTTC.

The chain couples TRBV18 to TRBJ1-6; unclear D gene. V lost 5 bases and J 13 bases, leaving 21 bases between the germline ends. Germline V gene data show CDR1 as KGHSH and CDR2 as LQKENI. The CDR3 sequence is 15 residues long. The CDR3 DNA reads as TGTGCCAGCTCAACCCTCAGGATGGTATGTACTCCCCTCCACTTT. Amino acids: CASSTLRMVCTPLHF.

The chain links TRBV6-6 to TRBJ1-5; 7 bases are a match to TRBD1. The germline V gene encodes CDR1 MNHNY and CDR2 SVGAGI (reference sequence). The CDR3 has 13 residues. The V and J ends lost 6 bases and 5 bases, in that order; junction bases with no gene match: 4. The CDR3, as DNA: TGTGCCAGCAGGGAAACAGGGGATCAGCCCCAGCATTTT. Translated: CASRETGDQPQHF.

DNA of the CDR3: TGTGCCAGCAGTTACACAGGGGTCTATGGCTACACCTTC. Translation: CASSYTGVYGYTF. The genes are TRBV6-5 and TRBJ1-2; 7 bases are shared with TRBD1. CDR1 is MNHEY and CDR2 is SVGAGI in the germline V gene. The trim removed 2 bases at V and 4 bases at J, leaving 1 base unmatched. The CDR3 has 13 residues.

V is TRBV28 and J is TRBJ2-5, with 10 bases matching TRBD1. The V and J ends lost 5 bases and 5 bases, in that order; junction bases with no gene match: 2. Germline CDR1 and CDR2: MDHEN and SYDVKM. This CDR3 spans 13 amino acids. DNA for the CDR3: TGTGCCAGCAGTGCGGGACAGGGGGAGACCCAGTACTTC. Its translation is CASSAGQGETQYF.

The rearrangement uses TRBV7-2 and TRBJ2-7; D is perhaps TRBD1 (5 bases). The CDR3 totals 14 residues. Germline V gene sequence: CDR1 SGHTA, CDR2 FQGNSA. The V and J ends lost 2 bases and 2 bases respectively, with 10 bases between them. The CDR3 here is CASSLSPGTYEQYF. The CDR3 nucleotides are TGTGCCAGCAGCTTATCGCCAGGGACCTACGAGCAGTACTTC.

This sequence joins TRBV7-9 and TRBJ2-7; no firm D call. This CDR3 has 14 residues. Germline lookup yields CDR1 SEHNR and CDR2 FQNEAQ (reference sequence). Trimming took off 0 bases at V and 0 bases at J, with 6 bases between the two ends. The CDR3 loop reads CASSLASTSYEQYF. The CDR3 nucleotides read TGTGCCAGCAGCTTAGCGAGCACCTCCTACGAGCAGTACTTC.

The gene calls are TRBV28 and TRBJ1-5, with 7 bases fitting TRBD1. This CDR3 spans 15 amino acids. The germline V gene has CDR1 MDHEN and CDR2 SYDVKM. The V segment lost 2 bases and the J segment 7 bases; nucleotides outside the gene matches: 8. CDR3 DNA: TGTGCCAGCAGTTTACCGAACAGGGGCCGCCAGCCCCAGCATTTT. This sequence encodes CASSLPNRGRQPQHF.

The CDR3 loop reads CASSPPRSQAGGELFF. The CDR3 DNA sequence: TGTGCCAGCAGCCCTCCAAGGTCGCAGGCCGGTGGGGAGCTGTTTTTT. This rearrangement joins TRBV7-9 to TRBJ2-2; D unresolved. The CDR3 spans 16 residues. Germline loops: CDR1 SEHNR, CDR2 FQNEAQ (reference sequence). Trimming shortened V by 5 bases and J by 8 bases, and 21 bases separated the two germline ends.

This clone is a singleton in its sample. The chain uses TRBV30 and TRBJ1-5; D is possibly TRBD1 (5 bases). The CDR3 spans 12 residues. With 2 bases removed from V and 6 bases from J, the gap between germline ends came to 8 bases. Per germline, CDR1 GTSNPN and CDR2 SVGIG (reference sequence). The CDR3 coding sequence is TGTGCCTGGAGTTCCGGGGGTCAGCCCCAGCATTTT. Protein sequence: CAWSSGGQPQHF.

This rearrangement joins TRBV4-2 to TRBJ2-7, with D maybe TRBD2 (5 bases). Germline assignment: CDR1 LGHNA and CDR2 YNFKEQ. CDR3 length equals 18 residues. The germline V and J ends were trimmed by 0 bases and 0 bases, with 18 bases remaining between them. CDR3 sequence (DNA): TGTGCCAGCAGCCAAGATTTGTACGGTAGCGTAAACTCCTACGAGCAGTACTTC. It yields the protein CASSQDLYGSVNSYEQYF.

The chain employs TRBV14 and TRBJ2-7; D possibly corresponds to TRBD2 (6 bases). This CDR3 is built from 15 residues. V was clipped by 0 bases and J by 11 bases, with 20 bases between them. Germline loops: CDR1 SGHDN, CDR2 FVKESK. This CDR3 reads CASSQDRGGLGREYF. The CDR3 DNA is TGTGCCAGCAGCCAAGATAGGGGAGGACTCGGCCGAGAGTACTTC.

This chain links TRBV19 with TRBJ2-5; 14 bases are shared with TRBD2. The CDR3 consists of 16 residues. V was pared by 4 bases and J by 4 bases, with 5 bases of the junction left unmatched. The germline V gene encodes CDR1 LNHDA and CDR2 SQIVND (reference sequence). CDR3 sequence (DNA): TGTGCCAGTAGTAAAAACGGACTAGCGGGGGGAGAGACCCAGTACTTC. This sequence encodes CASSKNGLAGGETQYF.

The chain joins TRBV18 to TRBJ2-1; D remains ambiguous. V was pared by 1 base and J by 8 bases, with 3 bases between. The CDR3 has 11 residues. The germline V gene has CDR1 KGHSH and CDR2 LQKENI. The CDR3 region has the DNA TGTGCCAGCTCACCACTAGATGAGCAGTTCTTC. Protein product: CASSPLDEQFF.